This section outlines one TCR beta chain sequence together with its context. The data originate from a study of blood T cell repertoires in COVID-19. Sequencing used immunoSEQ multiplex PCR; TCRdb keeps in-frame clones, though not all of them. The sample has 200,000 to 300,000 clones; about nine tenths are singletons. V was pared by 0 bases and J by 5 bases, with 5 bases of the junction left unmatched. The CDR3 length is 15 residues. Germline V gene lookup returns CDR1 ENHRY and CDR2 SYGVKD. The rearrangement joins TRBV10-3 to TRBJ2-5; 8 bases line up with TRBD2. The sample consisted of peripheral blood. The sequence was obtained from a woman aged 55 to 70 who had recovered from COVID-19. The CDR3 loop is CAISESSGERETQYF. CDR3 nucleotide sequence: TGTGCCATCAGTGAGTCTAGCGGGGAAAGGGAGACCCAGTACTTC.